This T cell receptor beta chain stems from a study of metastatic and nonmetastatic thyroid tumors. Prior to thyroid surgery, none of the patients had received any treatment. In this sample, this clone turned up many times. Using MiXCR, TCRdb reanalyzed the PCR reads. The sample has 20,000 to 30,000 clones, around 13% seen once. The V gene's germline CDR1 is SGHTA and CDR2 FQGTGA. This CDR3 region has 21 residues. After removal of 0 bases from V and 1 base from J, the junction contained 15 bases not matched to a gene. This clonotype was obtained from a female donor with papillary thyroid cancer or a benign thyroid nodule (not recorded which). Some clones in this sample may be carry-over from other donors' samples. The sequenced material came from blood. The genes are TRBV7-3 and TRBJ1-2, with 12 bases identical to TRBD1. The CDR3 nucleotides read TGTGCCAGCAGCTTAACCACCGGGACAGGGGGCGCAGGGGCAAATAACTATGGCTACACCTTC. Its translation is CASSLTTGTGGAGANNYGYTF.